Each of the 23 T cell receptor beta chains below was sequenced from the same sample in a study of blood T cell repertoires in COVID-19. Profiled with immunoSEQ multiplex PCR; TCRdb holds only in-frame clones, not every one. Altogether about 76,000 clones are present, around 88% being singletons, with the ten largest covering about a sixth. Sequenced sample: peripheral blood. The receptors originated from a human donor in a cohort sampled during active COVID-19.

The chain employs TRBV14 and TRBJ2-5, with 10 bases lining up with TRBD1. CDR1 and CDR2 from the germline V gene are SGHDN and FVKESK. The CDR3 consists of 15 residues. Trimming took 2 bases from V and 3 from J; bases not matched to a gene: 3. DNA for the CDR3: TGTGCCAGCAGCCAACTCGGGACAGGGGAAGAGACCCAGTACTTC. Translation gives CASSQLGTGEETQYF.

The chain recombines TRBV2 with TRBJ2-7; 7 bases map to TRBD1. CDR1 is SNHLY and CDR2 is FYNNEI in the germline V gene. This CDR3 has 14 amino acids. V lost 5 bases, J lost 5 bases, and 9 bases stayed unmatched. In nucleotides, the CDR3 is TGTGCCAGCAGTCCCGGGACAGATAAGAACGAGCAGTACTTC. It encodes CASSPGTDKNEQYF.

This rearrangement joins TRBV9 to TRBJ2-3; 11 nucleotides match TRBD1. Trimming at V came to 3 bases and at J to 4 bases, leaving 7 bases not matched to a gene. Germline loops: CDR1 SGDLS, CDR2 YYNGEE. The CDR3 has 16 residues. CDR3 bases: TGTGCCAGCAGCGCGGGGGTGGGACAGGGGGCAGATACGCAGTATTTT. This codes for CASSAGVGQGADTQYF.

This clone has only a few counts. The chain uses TRBV2 and TRBJ1-5; 7 bases line up with TRBD1. Germline values: CDR1 SNHLY, CDR2 FYNNEI. The CDR3 has 15 amino acids. J was trimmed by 5 bases and V by 4 bases; bases with no gene match: 8. The CDR3 reads CASSGTGAAHQPQHF. In nucleotides, the CDR3 is TGTGCCAGCAGTGGCACAGGGGCCGCTCATCAGCCCCAGCATTTT.

This chain connects TRBV28 to TRBJ1-1; D unclear. Trimming left V 2 bases short and J 0 bases short, with 7 bases between. The germline gives CDR1 MDHEN, CDR2 SYDVKM. CDR3 length: 14 amino acids. CDR3 bases: TGTGCCAGCAGTTTAACTAGTCTGAACACTGAAGCTTTCTTT. It yields the protein CASSLTSLNTEAFF.

The chain carries TRBV11-2 and TRBJ2-1, with a tentative D call TRBD1 (6 bases). Germline lookup yields CDR1 SGHAT and CDR2 FQNNGV. V lost 0 bases and J 6 bases, leaving 6 bases between the germline ends. This CDR3 comprises 13 residues. The CDR3 region has the DNA TGTGCCAGCAGCTTAGAAGGGGGCAATGAGCAGTTCTTC. This sequence encodes CASSLEGGNEQFF.

This clone showed up just once. The rearrangement joins TRBV9 to TRBJ1-2; D unresolved. Trimming removed 0 bases at V and 7 bases at J, with 7 bases between. The CDR3 sequence is 12 residues long. The germline V gene has CDR1 SGDLS and CDR2 YYNGEE. CDR3 region: CASSVGATGYTF. The CDR3, as DNA: TGTGCCAGCAGCGTAGGAGCAACTGGCTACACCTTC.

V is TRBV7-3 and J is TRBJ2-3; D is unclear. The CDR3 runs 15 residues. CDR1 is SGHTA and CDR2 is FQGTGA in the germline V gene. The ends were cut back, 1 base at V and 2 bases at J, with 10 bases in the middle. Written as DNA, the CDR3 is TGTGCCAGCAGCTTAAGTGTCGGGTACACAGATACGCAGTATTTT. As protein: CASSLSVGYTDTQYF.

This chain uses TRBV7-2 with TRBJ2-1; 13 bases are shared with TRBD2. The CDR3 consists of 18 residues. J lost 7 bases, V lost 1 base, and 10 bases had no gene match. CDR1 and CDR2 from the germline V gene are SGHTA and FQGNSA. The CDR3 DNA reads TGTGCCAGCAGCTTAGTTTTTCCGGGACTAGCGGGAATAAATGAGCAGTTCTTC. Translating it yields CASSLVFPGLAGINEQFF.

The chain recombines TRBV28 with TRBJ2-7, with 8 bases aligning to TRBD1. Unmatched junction bases numbered 10, after V lost 3 bases and J lost 3 bases. Looked up from germline, CDR1 is MDHEN and CDR2 is SYDVKM. This CDR3 is built from 16 residues. CDR3 DNA: TGTGCCAGCAGTTTGACGGTGGTCAGGGGGCTCTACGAGCAGTACTTC. Protein sequence: CASSLTVVRGLYEQYF.

The chain links TRBV5-6 to TRBJ2-6; 9 positions agree with TRBD2. The V gene's germline CDR1 is SGHDT and CDR2 YYEEEE. With V trimmed by 2 bases and J by 0 bases, 6 bases remained unmatched. This CDR3 is built from 18 residues. The CDR3 loop is CASSLPSGIGSGANVLTF. The CDR3 bases are TGTGCCAGCAGCTTACCTAGCGGGATTGGCTCTGGGGCCAACGTCCTGACTTTC.

The chain couples TRBV2 to TRBJ2-7, with 7 bases aligning to TRBD1. CDR1 is SNHLY and CDR2 is FYNNEI in the germline V gene. This CDR3 region has 13 residues. V was clipped by 11 bases and J by 0 bases; unmatched bases: 7. CDR3 protein: CAGSQGPSYEQYF. CDR3 DNA sequence: TGTGCCGGCTCACAGGGGCCCTCCTACGAGCAGTACTTC.

The chain couples TRBV20-1 to TRBJ2-7, with 12 positions matching TRBD2. Germline trimming cut 3 bases from V and 3 bases from J; bases unmatched to any gene: 15. CDR3 length equals 18 residues. CDR1 is DFQATT and CDR2 is SNEGSKA in the germline V gene (reference sequence). In nucleotides, the CDR3 is TGCAGTGCTAGTGTCCAGGGACTAGCGGGCGGTAATCACTACGAGCAGTACTTC. Its translation is CSASVQGLAGGNHYEQYF.

J is TRBJ2-1 and V is TRBV9, with TRBD1 matching 7 bases. V was pared by 3 bases and J by 5 bases, with 8 bases of the junction left unmatched. The germline V gene has CDR1 SGDLS and CDR2 YYNGEE. The length of the CDR3 is 15 residues. CDR3 amino acids: CASSAGTANHNEQFF. CDR3 DNA: TGTGCCAGCAGCGCCGGGACAGCGAATCACAATGAGCAGTTCTTC.

The chain combines TRBV7-8 with TRBJ1-2; D might be TRBD1 (6 bases). Germline V gene sequence: CDR1 SGHVS, CDR2 FQNEAQ. The CDR3 length is 14 residues. V lost 5 bases and J 8 bases, leaving 18 bases between the germline ends. The CDR3 DNA sequence: TGTGCCAGCAGCCCGAGGTCACAGGGACGGGGCTACACCTTC. Protein sequence: CASSPRSQGRGYTF.

The chain employs TRBV4-3 and TRBJ2-2; 7 bases agree with TRBD1. CDR1 is LGHNA, CDR2 YSLEER, per germline. Trimming at V came to 0 bases and at J to 7 bases, leaving 5 bases not matched to a gene. CDR3 length equals 15 residues. Here the CDR3 reads CASSQETGYGGELFF. CDR3 nucleotides: TGCGCCAGCAGCCAAGAGACAGGGTATGGCGGGGAGCTGTTTTTT.

This clone was seen a single time. The V and J genes are TRBV18 and TRBJ2-1; 8 bases are shared with TRBD1. V dropped 3 bases and J dropped 4; count of bases not matched to a gene: 8. Germline V lookup: CDR1 KGHSH, CDR2 LQKENI. The CDR3 loop spans 16 amino acids. This chain's CDR3 is CASSPQGTGSYNEQFF. The CDR3 nucleotides are TGTGCCAGCTCACCTCAAGGGACAGGTAGTTACAATGAGCAGTTCTTC.

The chain joins TRBV5-1 to TRBJ2-5; 7 nucleotides match TRBD1. Germline V gene lookup returns CDR1 SGHRS and CDR2 YFSETQ. This CDR3 is 14 amino acids long. V gave up 4 bases and J gave up 1 base; unmatched junction bases: 4. The DNA for the CDR3 is TGCGCCAGCAGCGTACAGGGGCCCCAAGAGACCCAGTACTTC. Translated, it gives CASSVQGPQETQYF.

The V gene is TRBV5-1, the J gene TRBJ2-5; unclear D gene. V was shortened by 5 bases and J by 5 bases, with 13 bases between the two germline ends. The CDR3 spans 13 residues. The V gene's germline CDR1 is SGHRS and CDR2 YFSETQ. CDR3 protein: CASRPGSAETQYF. CDR3 in DNA: TGCGCCAGCAGGCCCGGGTCCGCCGAGACCCAGTACTTC.

This CDR3 reads CASSLNQGAAFF. CDR3 DNA sequence: TGTGCCAGCAGTCTTAATCAGGGGGCGGCTTTCTTT. The chain couples TRBV7-9 to TRBJ1-1, with 8 bases fitting TRBD1. J gave up 11 bases and V 6 bases, and 8 bases lay outside the gene matches. This CDR3 is 12 amino acids long. The germline V gene has CDR1 SEHNR and CDR2 FQNEAQ (reference sequence). The entire variable domain, with the rest obtained from reference TRBV7-9 and TRBJ1-1, is as follows: DTGVSQNPRHKITKRGQNVTFRCDPISEHNRLYWYRQTLGQGPEFLTYFQNEAQLEKSRLLSDRFSAERPKGSFSTLEIQRTEQGDSAMYLCASSLNQGAAFFGQGTRLTVV.

This clone was seen once. The genes are TRBV6-1 and TRBJ1-1; D is unclear. This CDR3 comprises 14 residues. V was pared by 1 base and J by 1 base, with 7 bases between. Germline CDR1 and CDR2: MNHNS and SASEGT. The CDR3 sequence is CASSEGPGNTEAFF. The CDR3 region has the DNA TGTGCCAGCAGTGAAGGTCCAGGGAACACTGAAGCTTTCTTT.

This clone was recorded once. The CDR3 protein is CASRVGSNYGYTF. In DNA form, the CDR3 reads TGTGCCAGCAGAGTCGGGAGTAACTATGGCTACACCTTC. The chain combines TRBV28 with TRBJ1-2; D is uncertain. The germline V gene encodes CDR1 MDHEN and CDR2 SYDVKM. The V and J ends lost 6 bases and 1 base respectively, with 9 bases between them. The CDR3 contains 13 residues.

The chain couples TRBV10-3 to TRBJ2-1, with 14 bases matching TRBD2. Losses at the gene ends were 5 bases for V and 1 base for J; bases not matched to a gene: 7. The germline CDR1 and CDR2 sequences are ENHRY and SYGVKD. The CDR3 has 18 residues. CDR3 protein: CAISRGLAGARSYNEQFF. DNA of the CDR3: TGTGCCATCAGTCGGGGACTAGCGGGAGCGAGGTCCTACAATGAGCAGTTCTTC.